The 27 T cell receptor beta chains below all came from one sample that was sequenced in a study of T cell responses to AZD1222 COVID-19 vaccine. TCRdb's copy holds only in-frame clones and misses some; the assay was immunoSEQ multiplex PCR. The sample includes approximately 100,000 clones, approximately 90% of them seen just once. This specimen was peripheral blood, taken on day 0 of AZD1222 vaccination. These receptors originate from an adult in good health.

The V gene is TRBV30, the J gene TRBJ1-1; D gene uncertain. Per germline, CDR1 GTSNPN and CDR2 SVGIG (reference sequence). CDR3 size: 14 residues. The V end was cut by 3 bases, the J end by 5 bases, with 16 bases between. CDR3 sequence (DNA): TGTGCCTGGAGGGTCTGGCAGAGAGGTACTGAAGCTTTCTTT. Protein product: CAWRVWQRGTEAFF.

This chain connects TRBV2 to TRBJ2-7; D not certain. Germline V gene sequence: CDR1 SNHLY, CDR2 FYNNEI. The CDR3 has 14 residues. Trimming stripped 2 bases from V and 0 bases from J, with 8 bases between. This CDR3 reads CASSEWKSSYEQYF. In nucleotides, the CDR3 is TGTGCCAGCAGTGAATGGAAGAGCTCCTACGAGCAGTACTTC.

This chain links TRBV7-7 with TRBJ2-1; TRBD2 aligns across 12 bases. The CDR3 contains 14 residues. Germline V CDR1 and CDR2: SSHAT, FNYEAQ (reference sequence). V trimming: 6 bases; J trimming: 6 bases; junction bases outside the gene matches: 3. The CDR3 here is CASSLAGGLNEQFF. DNA of the CDR3: TGTGCCAGCAGTCTAGCGGGGGGGCTCAATGAGCAGTTCTTC. The variable domain in full, with the rest retrieved from reference TRBV7-7 and TRBJ2-1, is GAGVSQSPRYKVTKRGQDVTLRCDPISSHATLYWYQQALGQGPEFLTYFNYEAQPDKSGLPSDRFSAERPEGSISTLTIQRTEQRDSAMYRCASSLAGGLNEQFFGPGTRLTVL.

Only one count was recorded for this clone. The V and J genes are TRBV6-1 and TRBJ1-1; 9 positions agree with TRBD1. Germline CDR1 is MNHNS and CDR2 is SASEGT. There are 16 residues in the CDR3. The ends lost 1 base at V and 4 bases at J; junction bases unmatched: 7. Written as DNA, the CDR3 is TGTGCCAGCAGTGAAGATTACAGGGGGCAGTTCACTGAAGCTTTCTTT. It specifies CASSEDYRGQFTEAFF.

CDR3 sequence reads: CASSILIGRGPERNTIYF. CDR3 sequence (DNA): TGTGCCAGCAGTATCCTCATAGGGCGGGGACCAGAAAGGAACACCATATATTTT. The chain carries TRBV28 and TRBJ1-3, with D possibly matching TRBD1 (5 bases). The germline V gene has CDR1 MDHEN and CDR2 SYDVKM. The CDR3 contains 18 residues. Trimming cost V 5 bases and J 7 bases, with 27 bases left between them. Looking up the rest from reference TRBV28 and TRBJ1-3 gives the full variable domain: DVKVTQSSRYLVKRTGEKVFLECVQDMDHENMFWYRQDPGLGLRLIYFSYDVKMKEKGDIPEGYSVSREKKERFSLILESASTNQTSMYLCASSILIGRGPERNTIYFGEGSWLTVV.

The J gene is TRBJ2-7, the V gene TRBV11-1; weak D call: TRBD1 (6 bases). The V gene's germline CDR1 is SGHAT and CDR2 FQDESV (reference sequence). The CDR3 spans 13 residues. The V and J ends lost 5 bases and 1 base respectively, with 9 bases between them. CDR3 region: CASSPDSSYEQYF. In nucleotides, the CDR3 is TGTGCCAGCAGCCCGGACAGTTCCTACGAGCAGTACTTC.

The chain joins TRBV7-9 to TRBJ2-3, with 7 bases identical to TRBD2. This CDR3 is 14 amino acids long. V gave up 6 bases and J gave up 0 bases; unmatched junction bases: 3. Looked up from germline, CDR1 is SEHNR and CDR2 is FQNEAQ (reference sequence). The CDR3 protein is CASRGSGSTDTQYF. The DNA for the CDR3 is TGTGCCAGCAGAGGTAGCGGGAGCACAGATACGCAGTATTTT.

V gene TRBV16 combines with J gene TRBJ1-3; D perhaps matches TRBD1 (5 bases). Germline V lookup: CDR1 KGHSY, CDR2 FQNENV. CDR3 length: 15 amino acids. V lost 6 bases to trimming and J lost 0 bases, with 12 bases between them. Here the CDR3 DNA reads TGTGCCAGCAGTCCCAGGGCTGGCTCTGGAAACACCATATATTTT. This translates into CASSPRAGSGNTIYF.

This chain connects TRBV7-9 to TRBJ2-3; 9 bases are shared with TRBD1. The V gene end was trimmed by 5 bases and the J gene end by 1 base; junction bases not matched to a gene: 4. Germline loops: CDR1 SEHNR, CDR2 FQNEAQ (reference sequence). The CDR3 has 15 residues. Written as DNA, the CDR3 is TGTGCCAGCAGCCCCTGGACAGGGGGCACAGATACGCAGTATTTT. Protein: CASSPWTGGTDTQYF. Combining the CDR3 with reference TRBV7-9 and TRBJ2-3 gives the whole variable domain DTGVSQNPRHKITKRGQNVTFRCDPISEHNRLYWYRQTLGQGPEFLTYFQNEAQLEKSRLLSDRFSAERPKGSFSTLEIQRTEQGDSAMYLCASSPWTGGTDTQYFGPGTRLTVL.

V usage is TRBV6-5 and J usage is TRBJ2-5; D is undetermined. V lost 7 bases, J lost 2 bases, and 11 bases lay in between. Germline V gives CDR1 MNHEY, CDR2 SVGAGI. This CDR3 has 13 residues. The CDR3 DNA follows: TGTGCCAGCACAATAACAGAGCAAGAGACCCAGTACTTC. This sequence encodes CASTITEQETQYF.

V usage is TRBV5-1 and J usage is TRBJ2-4, with 11 bases lining up with TRBD1. The germline V gene has CDR1 SGHRS and CDR2 YFSETQ. Germline trimming cut 0 bases from V and 7 bases from J; bases unmatched to any gene: 3. CDR3 length: 15 residues. The DNA of the CDR3 is TGCGCCAGCAGCTTGGTAGGGACAGGGGGGAACATTCAGTACTTC. Encoded protein: CASSLVGTGGNIQYF.

The J gene is TRBJ1-2, the V gene TRBV5-1; the D gene is possibly TRBD1 (5 bases). The CDR3 spans 14 residues. The germline V and J ends were trimmed by 3 bases and 4 bases, with 13 bases remaining between them. Germline V gene sequence: CDR1 SGHRS, CDR2 YFSETQ. The CDR3 reads CASSYSRDTYGYTF. The CDR3 DNA reads TGCGCCAGCAGCTACTCCAGGGATACCTATGGCTACACCTTC.

The chain combines TRBV7-8 with TRBJ2-7, with TRBD1 matching over 7 bases. V gave up 8 bases and J gave up 2 bases; unmatched junction bases: 6. CDR3 length: 13 residues. Germline lookup yields CDR1 SGHVS and CDR2 FQNEAQ. CDR3 loop: CASGKGTAYEQYF. The CDR3 DNA reads as TGTGCCAGCGGGAAGGGGACAGCCTACGAGCAGTACTTC.

The CDR3 coding sequence is TGTGCCAGCAGTGCCGGGACAGGGACTTTTAACTATGGCTACACCTTC. Its translation is CASSAGTGTFNYGYTF. This sequence joins TRBV6-4 and TRBJ1-2; 9 positions agree with TRBD1. Per germline, CDR1 MRHNA and CDR2 SNTAGT. This CDR3 comprises 16 residues. Trimming removed 4 bases from V and 1 base from J; junction bases left unmatched: 7.

V is TRBV13 and J is TRBJ2-6; 12 bases align to TRBD1. With V trimmed by 3 bases and J by 4 bases, 7 bases remained unmatched. Germline CDR1 and CDR2: PRHDT and FYEKMQ (reference sequence). This CDR3 is built from 18 residues. For the CDR3, the DNA is TGTGCCAGCAGCTTCGGGGACAGGGGGCCTCACGGGGCCAACGTCCTGACTTTC. Its protein is CASSFGDRGPHGANVLTF.

This clone was counted between two and nine times. The CDR3 loop is CASEALGRGRSYNEQFF. DNA for the CDR3: TGTGCCAGTGAAGCCTTGGGGCGGGGACGTTCCTACAATGAGCAGTTCTTC. This chain uses TRBV5-4 with TRBJ2-1; D possibly corresponds to TRBD2 (6 bases). The CDR3 runs 17 residues. V lost 8 bases and J 1 base, leaving 22 bases between the germline ends. Germline values: CDR1 SGHNT, CDR2 YYREEE (reference sequence). Supplemented by reference TRBV5-4 and TRBJ2-1, the full variable domain reads ETGVTQSPTHLIKTRGQQVTLRCSSQSGHNTVSWYQQALGQGPQFIFQYYREEENGRGNFPPRFSGLQFPNYSSELNVNALELDDSALYLCASEALGRGRSYNEQFFGPGTRLTVL.

The chain combines TRBV20-1 with TRBJ1-2, with D perhaps matching TRBD1 (5 bases). CDR3 length: 15 residues. The V and J ends lost 3 bases and 0 bases respectively, with 14 bases between them. CDR1 is DFQATT and CDR2 is SNEGSKA in the germline V gene (reference sequence). Written as DNA, the CDR3 is TGCAGTGCTAGTGGTTCAGGGAGAACTAACTATGGCTACACCTTC. Translating it yields CSASGSGRTNYGYTF.

The chain carries TRBV19 and TRBJ2-5, with 8 nucleotides matching TRBD2. CDR1 and CDR2 (germline): LNHDA, SQIVND (reference sequence). With 2 bases clipped from V and 0 bases from J, the junction kept 17 bases outside the gene matches. This CDR3 is built from 20 residues. CDR3 sequence reads: CASSIYSAGGKRRDQETQYF. The CDR3 nucleotides read TGTGCCAGTAGTATATACTCCGCGGGGGGAAAACGAAGAGACCAAGAGACCCAGTACTTC.

J is TRBJ2-3 and V is TRBV9; D is perhaps TRBD1 (5 bases). CDR1 SGDLS and CDR2 YYNGEE come from the germline V gene. V dropped 2 bases and J dropped 0 bases, with 10 bases sitting between them. This CDR3 spans 15 amino acids. CDR3 amino acids: CASSVWGSSTDTQYF. As DNA, the CDR3 is TGTGCCAGCAGCGTCTGGGGCTCCAGCACAGATACGCAGTATTTT.

This chain links TRBV6-2 or TRBV6-3 with TRBJ2-4; 15 bases are shared with TRBD2. The CDR3 extends over 18 amino acids. J gave up 6 bases and V 5 bases, and 11 bases lay outside the gene matches. Germline assignment: CDR1 MNHEY and CDR2 SVGEGT. The chain's CDR3 is CASSPPRTSGGAGNIQYF. The CDR3 DNA sequence: TGTGCCAGCAGTCCCCCCAGGACTAGCGGGGGGGCGGGAAACATTCAGTACTTC.

V gene TRBV6-2 or TRBV6-3 combines with J gene TRBJ2-2; 8 bases align to TRBD1. Trimming took 2 bases from V and 1 from J; bases not matched to a gene: 3. Germline V CDR1 and CDR2: MNHEY, SVGEGT. This CDR3 comprises 16 residues. Here the CDR3 reads CASSYPGTGNTGELFF. Written as DNA, the CDR3 is TGTGCCAGCAGTTACCCTGGGACAGGGAACACCGGGGAGCTGTTTTTT.

This sequence joins TRBV4-2 and TRBJ1-6; D not resolved. The V gene lost 3 bases and the J gene lost 3 bases, with 12 bases spanning the gap. CDR1 is LGHNA, CDR2 YNFKEQ, per germline. This CDR3 is built from 16 residues. For the CDR3, the DNA is TGTGCCAGCAGCCACGACAAGTCCAGCTATAATTCACCCCTCCACTTT. It specifies CASSHDKSSYNSPLHF.

The chain links TRBV5-1 to TRBJ1-1, with 10 bases fitting TRBD1. Unmatched junction bases numbered 8, after V lost 2 bases and J lost 1 base. Per the germline V gene, CDR1 is SGHRS and CDR2 is YFSETQ. The CDR3 contains 17 residues. The CDR3 here is CASSFGQGVGRNTEAFF. The CDR3 nucleotides read TGCGCCAGCAGCTTCGGACAGGGGGTCGGTAGGAACACTGAAGCTTTCTTT.

The rearrangement uses TRBV6-5 and TRBJ2-7; 9 bases fit TRBD2. The CDR3 totals 15 residues. Germline values: CDR1 MNHEY, CDR2 SVGAGI. The V segment lost 6 bases and the J segment 1 base; nucleotides outside the gene matches: 7. DNA of the CDR3: TGTGCCAGCAGGGTAAAGCGGGGGGTTTCCTACGAGCAGTACTTC. This gives the protein CASRVKRGVSYEQYF.

The chain recombines TRBV5-6 with TRBJ1-1; the D is unclear. Per the germline V gene, CDR1 is SGHDT and CDR2 is YYEEEE. CDR3 length: 15 residues. Between the trimmed V and J ends, which lost 1 base and 4 bases, there was a span of 14 bases. The CDR3 coding sequence is TGTGCCAGCAGCTTGATCGGTGACGGTGGCACTGAAGCTTTCTTT. Amino acids: CASSLIGDGGTEAFF.

There are a few counts of this clone. This chain links TRBV7-3 with TRBJ2-5; D tentatively fits TRBD1 or TRBD2 (6 bases each). Germline V lookup: CDR1 SGHTA, CDR2 FQGTGA. The CDR3 covers 16 residues. Trimming left V 1 base short and J 5 bases short, with 17 bases between. CDR3 nucleotide sequence: TGTGCCAGCAGCTTAAAGGGCCGTGGGGGGCAGGAGACCCAGTACTTC. It codes for CASSLKGRGGQETQYF. Supplemented by reference TRBV7-3 and TRBJ2-5, the full variable domain reads GAGVSQTPSNKVTEKGKYVELRCDPISGHTALYWYRQSLGQGPEFLIYFQGTGAADDSGLPNDRFFAVRPEGSVSTLKIQRTERGDSAVYLCASSLKGRGGQETQYFGPGTRLLVL.

The J gene is TRBJ2-3, the V gene TRBV11-3; the D gene is possibly TRBD2 (7 bases). Germline V gene data show CDR1 as SGHNT and CDR2 as YENEEA. CDR3 length equals 16 residues. Between the trimmed V and J ends, which lost 1 base and 6 bases, there was a span of 17 bases. In nucleotides, the CDR3 is TGTGCCAGCAGCTTAGGAGGTGGGGGGGGCCAGGATACGCAGTATTTT. Amino acid sequence: CASSLGGGGGQDTQYF.